These T cell receptor beta chains were read from a single sample in a study of T cell responses to AZD1222 COVID-19 vaccine. Profiling relied on immunoSEQ multiplex PCR, and the TCRdb table lists in-frame clones only, not all of them. The sample records 150,000 to 200,000 clones, roughly 91% being singletons. Sample: peripheral blood, taken on day 0 of AZD1222 vaccination. The receptor set was obtained from an adult in good health. Both conserved end residues are part of each CDR3. The D gene is left open where the match is weak. Not all rows give a size; the values are once, few, many and, for expanded clones, a class.

clone size: -; J gene: TRBJ1-4; V gene: TRBV10-2; D gene: -; CDR3 protein: CASRLSRDIGHEKLFF
clone size: -; J gene: TRBJ1-1; V gene: TRBV10-2; D gene: -; CDR3 protein: CASSLTGATEAFF
clone size: once; J gene: TRBJ1-1; V gene: TRBV7-9; D gene: -; CDR3 protein: CASSHVLGGDTEAFF
clone size: -; J gene: TRBJ1-5; V gene: TRBV5-1; D gene: -; CDR3 protein: CASTHDPKTGPYSNQPQHF
clone size: -; J gene: TRBJ1-4; V gene: TRBV3-1/TRBV3-2; D gene: -; CDR3 protein: CASSQWGTDNEKLFF
clone size: -; J gene: TRBJ2-1; V gene: TRBV13; D gene: -; CDR3 protein: CASSLSGRTSYNEQFF
clone size: -; J gene: TRBJ2-1; V gene: TRBV4-1; D gene: -; CDR3 protein: CASSQVLADYNEQFF
clone size: -; J gene: TRBJ2-7; V gene: TRBV6-1; D gene: TRBD1; CDR3 protein: CASSTSGDSSYEQYF
clone size: -; J gene: TRBJ2-2; V gene: TRBV4-2; D gene: -; CDR3 protein: CASSQERGIPEDTGELFF
clone size: -; J gene: TRBJ1-2; V gene: TRBV6-2/TRBV6-3; D gene: -; CDR3 protein: CASSPNVYGYTF
clone size: -; J gene: TRBJ2-5; V gene: TRBV5-1; D gene: -; CDR3 protein: CASSLLSRETQYF
clone size: -; J gene: TRBJ2-7; V gene: TRBV6-9; D gene: -; CDR3 protein: CASSHQSKTGFYYEQYF
clone size: -; J gene: TRBJ1-1; V gene: TRBV9; D gene: TRBD1; CDR3 protein: CASSATGTGFTEAFF
clone size: -; J gene: TRBJ2-7; V gene: TRBV18; D gene: TRBD1; CDR3 protein: CASSPLVKQGLDRKEYF
clone size: -; J gene: TRBJ2-5; V gene: TRBV24-1; D gene: -; CDR3 protein: CATSGGAPAGETQYF
clone size: -; J gene: TRBJ1-2; V gene: TRBV5-6; D gene: -; CDR3 protein: CASSSYSGILQGHGYTF
clone size: -; J gene: TRBJ1-2; V gene: TRBV9; D gene: -; CDR3 protein: CASSGGQLLNYGYTF
clone size: -; J gene: TRBJ1-4; V gene: TRBV4-3; D gene: TRBD1; CDR3 protein: CASSRRTGAANEKLFF
clone size: -; J gene: TRBJ2-7; V gene: TRBV4-1; D gene: TRBD2; CDR3 protein: CASSHQALAGGSEQYF
clone size: -; J gene: TRBJ2-7; V gene: TRBV6-1; D gene: -; CDR3 protein: CASSEFHYYEQYF
clone size: few; J gene: TRBJ1-1; V gene: TRBV6-5; D gene: TRBD1; CDR3 protein: CASSWDRVRNTEAFF
clone size: -; J gene: TRBJ2-5; V gene: TRBV27; D gene: TRBD2; CDR3 protein: CASSLRARRLAGGGDQETQYF
clone size: -; J gene: TRBJ1-2; V gene: TRBV5-1; D gene: TRBD1; CDR3 protein: CASSSLIQGWGYTF
clone size: -; J gene: TRBJ2-2; V gene: TRBV4-1; D gene: TRBD2; CDR3 protein: CASSQSSGRSPGELFF
clone size: -; J gene: TRBJ1-2; V gene: TRBV7-9; D gene: -; CDR3 protein: CASSPRALYTF
clone size: -; J gene: TRBJ2-2; V gene: TRBV18; D gene: -; CDR3 protein: CASSPPLGYTGELFF
clone size: once; J gene: TRBJ1-4; V gene: TRBV21-1; D gene: -; CDR3 protein: CASSTLYGPGEKLFF
clone size: once; J gene: TRBJ1-5; V gene: TRBV2; D gene: -; CDR3 protein: CASSEHLSNQPQHF
clone size: -; J gene: TRBJ2-7; V gene: TRBV5-1; D gene: TRBD2; CDR3 protein: CASSSGGLEQYF
clone size: -; J gene: TRBJ2-3; V gene: TRBV6-1; D gene: TRBD2; CDR3 protein: CASSEVSGRATQYF
clone size: once; J gene: TRBJ2-4; V gene: TRBV13; D gene: TRBD1; CDR3 protein: CASSSQGVGQYF
clone size: -; J gene: TRBJ1-1; V gene: TRBV29-1; D gene: -; CDR3 protein: CSVKQGNTEAFF
clone size: few; J gene: TRBJ1-4; V gene: TRBV6-5; D gene: -; CDR3 protein: CASSPGVPYLFF
clone size: -; J gene: TRBJ1-2; V gene: TRBV5-1; D gene: -; CDR3 protein: CASSLDGGASRGYTF
clone size: -; J gene: TRBJ1-4; V gene: TRBV5-5; D gene: -; CDR3 protein: CASSAQGATNEKLFF
clone size: -; J gene: TRBJ2-7; V gene: TRBV13; D gene: TRBD1; CDR3 protein: CASSSIPGQGTLEQYF
clone size: once; J gene: TRBJ2-7; V gene: TRBV2; D gene: -; CDR3 protein: CASSDDSVRSVWGEQYF
clone size: -; J gene: TRBJ2-1; V gene: TRBV9; D gene: -; CDR3 protein: CASSVDTLVNEQFF
clone size: -; J gene: TRBJ2-1; V gene: TRBV18; D gene: -; CDR3 protein: CASSVERGSEQFF
clone size: -; J gene: TRBJ1-1; V gene: TRBV28; D gene: TRBD1; CDR3 protein: CASSPSGQGARGTEAFF
clone size: -; J gene: TRBJ2-7; V gene: TRBV6-2/TRBV6-3; D gene: TRBD2; CDR3 protein: CASSSPLTSGLSYEQYF
clone size: -; J gene: TRBJ2-1; V gene: TRBV12-3/TRBV12-4; D gene: TRBD1; CDR3 protein: CASSETGGNGKFF
clone size: -; J gene: TRBJ1-6; V gene: TRBV6-6; D gene: -; CDR3 protein: CASSSQGRSPLHF
clone size: -; J gene: TRBJ2-3; V gene: TRBV5-6; D gene: -; CDR3 protein: CASTPWEDLTDTQYF
clone size: -; J gene: TRBJ1-2; V gene: TRBV4-2; D gene: -; CDR3 protein: CASSSRGGQDGYTF
clone size: -; J gene: TRBJ2-7; V gene: TRBV5-6; D gene: TRBD2; CDR3 protein: CASSKTSGGPYEQYF
clone size: once; J gene: TRBJ1-4; V gene: TRBV18; D gene: -; CDR3 protein: CASSPPSQDGEKLFF
clone size: -; J gene: TRBJ1-4; V gene: TRBV3-1/TRBV3-2; D gene: -; CDR3 protein: CASSHKATNEKLFF
clone size: -; J gene: TRBJ2-2; V gene: TRBV18; D gene: -; CDR3 protein: CASSKRETNTGELFF
clone size: -; J gene: TRBJ2-7; V gene: TRBV7-2; D gene: -; CDR3 protein: CASSLGGTSYEQYF
clone size: -; J gene: TRBJ1-4; V gene: TRBV19; D gene: TRBD1; CDR3 protein: CASTPDRIYEKLFF
clone size: once; J gene: TRBJ1-6; V gene: TRBV11-2; D gene: -; CDR3 protein: CASSLPPGIHSPLHF
clone size: -; J gene: TRBJ2-3; V gene: TRBV5-6; D gene: TRBD2; CDR3 protein: CASSLVGLAGDTDTQYF
clone size: few; J gene: TRBJ2-3; V gene: TRBV2; D gene: -; CDR3 protein: CASTYTDTQYF
clone size: once; J gene: TRBJ1-1; V gene: TRBV18; D gene: -; CDR3 protein: CASSPPKGDANTEAFF
clone size: once; J gene: TRBJ1-1; V gene: TRBV6-5; D gene: TRBD1; CDR3 protein: CASSYLGGGEAFF
clone size: -; J gene: TRBJ2-7; V gene: TRBV5-1; D gene: TRBD2; CDR3 protein: CASSFREAAEQYF